Included here is one T cell receptor (beta chain) sequence, with context. Its matching antigen is unknown. Germline V gene sequence: CDR1 SEHNR, CDR2 FQNEAQ (reference sequence). The length of the CDR3 is 12 residues. V lost 1 base to trimming and J lost 11 bases, with 11 bases between them. This sample was included in a study of T cell responses to AZD1222 COVID-19 vaccine. Whole-study results and caveats: Once two AZD1222 doses were given, Spike-specific TCR breadth and depth went up. The donor cohort was predominantly white British with a female majority, and clonal diversity may have been underestimated. Regions 160-218 and 743-854 dominated among vaccine-associated CD4 TCRs spanning spike.

Libraries were prepared by immunoSEQ multiplex PCR; TCRdb keeps only in-frame clonotypes and omits some of them. The sample yields fewer than 150,000 clones, 80% to 90% seen once. Sequenced material: peripheral blood, taken on day 0 of AZD1222 vaccination. The chain combines TRBV7-9 with TRBJ1-1; D possibly corresponds to TRBD1 (5 bases). This TCR derives from an adult in good health. DNA of the CDR3: TGTGCCAGCAGCTTAGAAGTAGGGGACGCTTTCTTT. Amino acids: CASSLEVGDAFF.